This TCR beta chain was identified in a study of STAT3 mutations in large granular lymphocyte leukemia. The wider study: Roughly half the longitudinally sequenced T-LGLL patients had canonical STAT3 mutations.

Whole-study findings and limits: At least one immunodominant TCR beta clonotype appeared in every T-cell large granular lymphocyte leukemia patient. Sampling intervals varied between patients and samples.

The length of the CDR3 is 13 residues. Per the germline V gene, CDR1 is GTSNPN and CDR2 is SVGIG (reference sequence). The V and J ends lost 2 bases and 4 bases respectively, with 9 bases between them. Only in-frame clones appear in the TCRdb table, and some are missing; sequencing was by immunoSEQ multiplex PCR. The table has about 15,000 clones, 80% to 95% seen once. On this clone itself: No antigen is known for it.

Sequenced: peripheral blood mononuclear cells. The chain combines TRBV30 with TRBJ1-5, with D tentatively TRBD1 (5 bases). The sequence derives from a woman in her forties or fifties with T-cell large granular lymphocyte leukemia. Some clones in this sample may be carry-over from other donors' samples. The chain's CDR3 is CAWSSRGNQPQHF. The CDR3, as DNA: TGTGCCTGGAGTTCAAGGGGTAATCAGCCCCAGCATTTT. The full variable domain, in which reference TRBV30 and TRBJ1-5 provide the parts outside the CDR3, is SQTIHQWPATLVQPVGSPLSLECTVEGTSNPNLYWYRQAAGRGLQLLFYSVGIGQISSEVPQNLSASRPQDRQFILSSKKLLLSDSGFYLCAWSSRGNQPQHFGDGTRLSIL.